Listed here are 17 T cell receptor beta chains from one sample, sequenced in a study of OX40 agonist ivuxolimab in advanced cancers. Produced via immunoSEQ multiplex PCR; TCRdb's table is partial and in-frame only. The profile shows about 80,000 clones, over 90% of them singletons. This specimen consisted of CD4+ or CD8+ T cells sorted from blood, obtained in a trial of the OX40 agonist ivuxolimab. The receptor set was obtained from an adult with an advanced solid tumor such as melanoma, head and neck, liver or kidney cancer.

The chain recombines TRBV5-1 with TRBJ1-4, with D uncertain. CDR1 SGHRS and CDR2 YFSETQ come from the germline V gene. The CDR3 runs to 14 residues. Between the trimmed V and J ends, which lost 2 bases and 3 bases, there was a span of 8 bases. CDR3 loop: CASSFEFSNEKLFF. The CDR3 DNA follows: TGCGCCAGCAGCTTCGAGTTTTCTAATGAAAAACTGTTTTTT.

The CDR3 nucleotides read TGCGCCAGCAGCCCACAGGGGGCGAGCACCGGGGAGCTGTTTTTT. The encoded protein is CASSPQGASTGELFF. The chain employs TRBV4-1 and TRBJ2-2; 9 bases are a match to TRBD1. Losses at the gene ends were 4 bases for V and 4 bases for J; bases not matched to a gene: 4. The CDR3 totals 15 residues. CDR1 is MGHRA, CDR2 YSYEKL, per germline.

The chain carries TRBV6-1 and TRBJ1-4; D remains ambiguous. V was trimmed by 3 bases and J by 7 bases, leaving 9 bases between them. Germline V gene sequence: CDR1 MNHNS, CDR2 SASEGT. The CDR3 is 13 amino acids. The DNA for the CDR3 is TGTGCCAGCAGTGACAGAGCGGGTGAAAAACTGTTTTTT. It is translated as CASSDRAGEKLFF.

The chain joins TRBV28 to TRBJ1-5, with D uncertain. The CDR3 has 14 amino acids. Trimming took 6 bases from V and 3 from J, leaving 12 bases between them. Per the germline V gene, CDR1 is MDHEN and CDR2 is SYDVKM. CDR3 region: CASRTTSFNQPQHF. CDR3 sequence (DNA): TGTGCCAGCAGAACGACCAGCTTCAATCAGCCCCAGCATTTT.

The chain has TRBV4-3 and TRBJ2-3, with 8 bases identical to TRBD1. Germline trimming cut 2 bases from V and 1 base from J; bases unmatched to any gene: 5. Germline lookup yields CDR1 LGHNA and CDR2 YSLEER. The CDR3 spans 16 residues. CDR3 sequence: CASSQNSGGRTDTQYF. CDR3 nucleotides: TGCGCCAGCAGCCAAAACTCAGGGGGCCGCACAGATACGCAGTATTTT.

The J gene is TRBJ2-2, the V gene TRBV4-3, with D perhaps matching TRBD1 (5 bases). Trimming removed 1 base from V and 9 bases from J, with 15 bases in between. The CDR3 runs to 15 residues. CDR1 and CDR2 (germline): LGHNA, YSLEER. The CDR3 loop reads CASSQVGSGNRELFF. The CDR3 coding sequence is TGCGCCAGCAGCCAAGTTGGGTCAGGGAATAGGGAGCTGTTTTTT.

CDR3 sequence: CASSFRLSSSYEQYF. CDR3 bases: TGTGCCAGCAGTTTTCGCCTGTCGAGCTCCTACGAGCAGTACTTC. The rearrangement links TRBV28 to TRBJ2-7; D is unclear. This CDR3 has 15 amino acids. The germline V and J ends were trimmed by 3 bases and 0 bases, with 12 bases remaining between them. Looked up from germline, CDR1 is MDHEN and CDR2 is SYDVKM.

This chain connects TRBV6-5 to TRBJ1-5; no clear D. Germline-derived CDR1 and CDR2 are MNHEY and SVGAGI. V was clipped by 5 bases and J by 0 bases, with 11 bases between them. The CDR3 is made up of 15 amino acids. DNA for the CDR3: TGTGCCAGCAGTACCCGGGAAAGTAGCAATCAGCCCCAGCATTTT. Protein product: CASSTRESSNQPQHF.

As regards this clone: The junction differs from germline at one of its ends, possibly a read error. The genes are TRBV28 and TRBJ2-1, with a weak D call TRBD1 (6 bases). The CDR3 covers 17 residues. The germline CDR1 and CDR2 sequences are MDHEN and SYDVKM. The DNA of the CDR3 is TGTGCCGGCAGGGACATTGAACTAGGCCTATACTACAATGAGCAGTTCTTC. Translation: CAGRDIELGLYYNEQFF.

The CDR3 region has the DNA TGTGCCAGCAGTGAAGTTAGTGACACTGAAGCTTTCTTT. Translating gives CASSEVSDTEAFF. This chain joins TRBV6-1 and TRBJ1-1, with D unclear. The germline CDR1 and CDR2 sequences are MNHNS and SASEGT. Between the trimmed V and J ends, which lost 1 base and 3 bases, there was a span of 6 bases. The CDR3 is 13 residues long.

The V and J genes are TRBV27 and TRBJ2-7; 9 positions match TRBD1. Trimming took 1 base from V and 5 from J; bases not matched to a gene: 6. Germline CDR1 reads MNHEY; CDR2 reads SMNVEV (reference sequence). CDR3 length: 15 amino acids. DNA of the CDR3: TGTGCCAGCAGTTTATATGGGACAGGGATCAACGAGCAGTACTTC. Protein product: CASSLYGTGINEQYF.

The table lists this clone with a count of one. The genes are TRBV7-9 and TRBJ2-7; D might be TRBD1 (5 bases). Germline CDR1 SEHNR, CDR2 FQNEAQ (reference sequence). The CDR3 runs to 14 residues. V was clipped by 5 bases and J by 3 bases, with 14 bases between them. This chain's CDR3 is CASSQGGSFYEQYF. The CDR3 region has the DNA TGTGCCAGCAGCCAGGGTGGCAGCTTCTACGAGCAGTACTTC.

This rearrangement joins TRBV2 to TRBJ2-3; 7 positions match TRBD1. The CDR3 contains 14 residues. Germline V gene sequence: CDR1 SNHLY, CDR2 FYNNEI. J lost 3 bases, V lost 6 bases, and 6 bases had no gene match. The CDR3 nucleotides read TGTGCCAGCAGCTACAGGGGCGGAACAGATACGCAGTATTTT. Protein sequence: CASSYRGGTDTQYF.

This clone occurred once. The chain is built from TRBV5-1 and TRBJ1-2, with D uncertain. Germline CDR1 and CDR2: SGHRS and YFSETQ. This CDR3 is 14 amino acids long. V lost 2 bases to trimming and J lost 4 bases, with 12 bases between them. The CDR3 loop is CASSLDTMGYGYTF. CDR3 DNA sequence: TGCGCCAGCAGCTTAGATACAATGGGCTATGGCTACACCTTC.

This chain connects TRBV6-1 to TRBJ2-7; D call uncertain. The CDR3 has 11 amino acids. The germline V gene has CDR1 MNHNS and CDR2 SASEGT. V lost 5 bases, J lost 4 bases, and 6 bases lay in between. Here the CDR3 reads CASSSYYEQYF. The CDR3 bases are TGTGCCAGCAGTTCATATTACGAGCAGTACTTC.

The V and J genes are TRBV28 and TRBJ1-1; D not certain. Trimming took off 2 bases at V and 10 bases at J, with 14 bases between the two ends. The CDR3 has 13 amino acids. The V gene's germline CDR1 is MDHEN and CDR2 SYDVKM. CDR3 sequence reads: CASSLRAAFGAFF. CDR3 coding DNA: TGTGCCAGCAGTTTAAGGGCTGCGTTTGGAGCTTTCTTT.

This clone was seen a few times. The chain links TRBV11-3 to TRBJ2-7; D is possibly TRBD1 (5 bases). Germline V CDR1 and CDR2: SGHNT, YENEEA. The CDR3 is made up of 14 amino acids. V was clipped by 3 bases and J by 0 bases, with 9 bases between them. This CDR3 is CASSFQGSSYEQYF. The CDR3 coding sequence is TGTGCCAGCAGCTTTCAGGGCTCCTCCTACGAGCAGTACTTC.